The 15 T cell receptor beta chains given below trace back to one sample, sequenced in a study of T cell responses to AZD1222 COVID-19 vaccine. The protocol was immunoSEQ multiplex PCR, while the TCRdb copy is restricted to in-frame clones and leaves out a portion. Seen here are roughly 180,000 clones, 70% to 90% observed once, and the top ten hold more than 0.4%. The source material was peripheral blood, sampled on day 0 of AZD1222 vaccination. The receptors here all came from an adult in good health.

CDR3 bases: TGTGCCAGCAGCGCTCAGGGGAAATATGAAAAACTGTTTTTT. Amino acids: CASSAQGKYEKLFF. J is TRBJ1-4 and V is TRBV5-4; D possibly corresponds to TRBD1 (6 bases). The V and J ends lost 4 bases and 6 bases respectively, with 13 bases between them. CDR1 is SGHNT and CDR2 is YYREEE in the germline V gene (reference sequence). CDR3 length: 14 amino acids.

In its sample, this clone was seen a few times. The CDR3 DNA reads as TGTGCCAGCACCTCAGGGGGCGGACTATACGAGCAGTACTTC. Residues: CASTSGGGLYEQYF. This rearrangement joins TRBV28 to TRBJ2-7, with 8 bases lining up with TRBD1. Germline values: CDR1 MDHEN, CDR2 SYDVKM. There are 14 residues in the CDR3. Germline trimming cut 7 bases from V and 4 bases from J; bases unmatched to any gene: 9.

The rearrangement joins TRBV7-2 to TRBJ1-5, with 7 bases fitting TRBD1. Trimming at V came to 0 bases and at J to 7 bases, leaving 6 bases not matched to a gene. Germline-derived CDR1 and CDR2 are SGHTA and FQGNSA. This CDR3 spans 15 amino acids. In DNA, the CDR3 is TGTGCCAGCAGCTTAGCGGTGCGACAGGGCCAGCCCCAGCATTTT. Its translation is CASSLAVRQGQPQHF. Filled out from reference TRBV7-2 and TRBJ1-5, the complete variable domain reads GAGVSQSPSNKVTEKGKDVELRCDPISGHTALYWYRQSLGQGLEFLIYFQGNSAPDKSGLPSDRFSAERTGGSVSTLTIQRTQQEDSAVYLCASSLAVRQGQPQHFGDGTRLSIL.

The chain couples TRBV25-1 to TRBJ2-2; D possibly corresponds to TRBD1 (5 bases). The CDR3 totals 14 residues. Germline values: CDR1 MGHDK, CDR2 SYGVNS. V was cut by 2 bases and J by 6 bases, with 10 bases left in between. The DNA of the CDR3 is TGTGCCAGCAGTGAACTTAGGGGTGCCGGGGAGCTGTTTTTT. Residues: CASSELRGAGELFF.

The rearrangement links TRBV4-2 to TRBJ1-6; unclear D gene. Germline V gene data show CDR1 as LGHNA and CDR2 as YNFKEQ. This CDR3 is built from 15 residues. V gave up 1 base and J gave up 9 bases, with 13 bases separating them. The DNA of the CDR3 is TGTGCCAGCAGCCAAGTGGGCCCTGGCGGTTCACCCCTCCACTTT. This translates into CASSQVGPGGSPLHF.

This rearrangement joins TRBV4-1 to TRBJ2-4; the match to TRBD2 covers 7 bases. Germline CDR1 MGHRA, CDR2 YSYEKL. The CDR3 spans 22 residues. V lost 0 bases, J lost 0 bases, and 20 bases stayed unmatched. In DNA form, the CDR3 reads TGCGCCAGCAGCCAAGAGGAAACGGGCGGGACTATAAGGATCGGAGCCAAAAACATTCAGTACTTC. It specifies CASSQEETGGTIRIGAKNIQYF.

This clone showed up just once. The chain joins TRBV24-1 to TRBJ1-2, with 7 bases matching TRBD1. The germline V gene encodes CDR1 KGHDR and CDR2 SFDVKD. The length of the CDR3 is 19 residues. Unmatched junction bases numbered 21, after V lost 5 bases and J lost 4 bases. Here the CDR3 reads CATSGGEGDRSKISYGYTF. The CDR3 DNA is TGTGCCACCAGTGGGGGAGAAGGGGACAGATCAAAGATTTCCTATGGCTACACCTTC.

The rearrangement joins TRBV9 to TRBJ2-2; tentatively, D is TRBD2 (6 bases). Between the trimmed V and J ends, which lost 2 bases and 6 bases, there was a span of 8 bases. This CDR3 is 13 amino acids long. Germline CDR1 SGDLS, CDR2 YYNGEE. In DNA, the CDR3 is TGTGCCAGCAGCGTTCGGAGGGCCGGGGAGCTGTTTTTT. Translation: CASSVRRAGELFF.

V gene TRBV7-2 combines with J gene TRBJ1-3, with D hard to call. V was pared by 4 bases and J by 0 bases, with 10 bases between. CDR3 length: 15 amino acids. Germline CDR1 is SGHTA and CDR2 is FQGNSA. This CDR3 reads CASSSDPTSGNTIYF. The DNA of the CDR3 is TGTGCCAGCAGCTCAGACCCTACCTCTGGAAACACCATATATTTT.

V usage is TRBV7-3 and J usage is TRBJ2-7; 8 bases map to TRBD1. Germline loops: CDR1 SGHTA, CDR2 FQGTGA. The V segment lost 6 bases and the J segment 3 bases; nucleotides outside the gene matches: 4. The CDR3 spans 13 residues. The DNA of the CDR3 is TGTGCCAGCAGTTCCACAGGGGGCTACGAGCAGTACTTC. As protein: CASSSTGGYEQYF.

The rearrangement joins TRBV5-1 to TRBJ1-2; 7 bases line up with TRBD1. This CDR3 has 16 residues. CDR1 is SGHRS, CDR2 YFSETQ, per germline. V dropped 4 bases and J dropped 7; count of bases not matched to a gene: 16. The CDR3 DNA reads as TGCGCCAGCAGCGACGATCCATCGACAGGGTTGGGTGGCTACACCTTC. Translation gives CASSDDPSTGLGGYTF.

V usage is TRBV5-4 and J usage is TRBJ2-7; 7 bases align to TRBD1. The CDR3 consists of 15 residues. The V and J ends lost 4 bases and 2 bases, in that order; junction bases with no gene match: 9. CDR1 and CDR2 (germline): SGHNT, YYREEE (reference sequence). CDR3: CASSQKTGSTYEQYF. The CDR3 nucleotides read TGTGCCAGCAGCCAAAAGACAGGGTCTACCTACGAGCAGTACTTC.

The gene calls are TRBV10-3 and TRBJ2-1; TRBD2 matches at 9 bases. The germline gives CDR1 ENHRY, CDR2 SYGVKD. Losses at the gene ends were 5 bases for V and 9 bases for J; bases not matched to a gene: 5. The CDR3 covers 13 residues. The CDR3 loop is CAISPSGDGEQFF. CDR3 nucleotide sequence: TGTGCCATCAGTCCTAGCGGGGACGGTGAGCAGTTCTTC.

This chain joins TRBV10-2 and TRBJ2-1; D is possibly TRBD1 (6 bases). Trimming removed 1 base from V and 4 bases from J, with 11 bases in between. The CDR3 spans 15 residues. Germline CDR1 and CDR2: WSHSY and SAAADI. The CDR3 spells CASSEWDIPYNEQFF. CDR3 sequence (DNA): TGCGCCAGCAGTGAGTGGGACATCCCTTACAATGAGCAGTTCTTC.

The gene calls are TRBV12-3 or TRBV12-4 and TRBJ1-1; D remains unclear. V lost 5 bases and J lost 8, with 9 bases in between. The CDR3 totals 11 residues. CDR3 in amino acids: CASSRVLEAFF. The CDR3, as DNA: TGTGCCAGCAGTAGGGTCCTCGAAGCTTTCTTT.